These 21 T cell receptor beta chains came from one sample sequenced in a study of control samples from healthy donors and cancer patients. Assay used: immunoSEQ multiplex PCR; TCRdb lists only in-frame clones, some missing. This sample carries 250,000 to 300,000 clones, approximately 80% of them seen once, and the ten largest clones take 13%. The sequenced sample was PBMCs. These receptors originate from a woman between 55 and 75 years old with lung cancer.

This clone occurred once. This rearrangement joins TRBV30 to TRBJ1-2; 7 bases line up with TRBD1. Per germline, CDR1 GTSNPN and CDR2 SVGIG (reference sequence). V dropped 3 bases and J dropped 6; count of bases not matched to a gene: 10. The CDR3 runs 14 residues. The CDR3 DNA is TGTGCCTGGAGCCTCCTCGTTACAGGGGATGGCTACACCTTC. It is translated as CAWSLLVTGDGYTF.

The rearrangement uses TRBV6-5 and TRBJ1-6; possibly TRBD1 for D (6 bases). The germline V gene has CDR1 MNHEY and CDR2 SVGAGI. V dropped 6 bases and J dropped 10 bases, with 19 bases sitting between them. This CDR3 contains 15 residues. This CDR3 reads CASRQQGGAASPLHF. Here the CDR3 DNA reads TGTGCCAGCAGACAACAGGGAGGAGCGGCCTCACCCCTCCACTTT.

This clone has just one count. CDR3: CASSLVGLHNEQFF. The CDR3 coding sequence is TGTGCCAGCAGCTTAGTAGGCCTCCACAATGAGCAGTTCTTC. J is TRBJ2-1 and V is TRBV7-9; D uncertain. V dropped 1 base and J dropped 5 bases, with 9 bases sitting between them. CDR1 is SEHNR and CDR2 is FQNEAQ in the germline V gene (reference sequence). The CDR3 runs 14 residues. The full variable domain, with the rest looked up from reference TRBV7-9 and TRBJ2-1, is DTGVSQNPRHKITKRGQNVTFRCDPISEHNRLYWYRQTLGQGPEFLTYFQNEAQLEKSRLLSDRFSAERPKGSFSTLEIQRTEQGDSAMYLCASSLVGLHNEQFFGPGTRLTVL.

The V and J genes are TRBV6-5 and TRBJ1-4, with D uncertain. V lost 0 bases to trimming and J lost 11 bases, with 4 bases between them. CDR1 is MNHEY, CDR2 SVGAGI, per germline. The CDR3 totals 11 residues. CDR3 loop: CASSYSVKLFF. The CDR3 bases are TGTGCCAGCAGTTACTCAGTTAAACTGTTTTTT.

The gene calls are TRBV7-9 and TRBJ2-7; D gene unclear. The CDR3 is 14 amino acids. Germline V gene sequence: CDR1 SEHNR, CDR2 FQNEAQ (reference sequence). V lost 2 bases, J lost 6 bases, and 14 bases lay in between. The CDR3 sequence: CASSLLSPGGEQYF. The CDR3 nucleotides are TGTGCCAGCAGCTTATTGTCCCCAGGCGGCGAGCAGTACTTC.

This clone came up a few times. The sample has other DNA sequences that encode this CDR3 too. The genes are TRBV9 and TRBJ1-6, with D possibly matching TRBD1 (5 bases). CDR1 is SGDLS and CDR2 is YYNGEE in the germline V gene. The germline V and J ends were trimmed by 0 bases and 8 bases, with 12 bases remaining between them. The CDR3 totals 15 residues. For the CDR3, the DNA is TGTGCCAGCAGCGTAGATGGCAGGGTAGATTCACCCCTCCACTTT. Translation gives CASSVDGRVDSPLHF.

The chain carries TRBV28 and TRBJ1-3; tentatively, D is TRBD1 (5 bases). The CDR3 covers 17 residues. Trimming took off 6 bases at V and 0 bases at J, with 18 bases between the two ends. Looked up from germline, CDR1 is MDHEN and CDR2 is SYDVKM. The CDR3 sequence: CASSIDSAGFSGNTIYF. CDR3 DNA: TGTGCCAGCAGCATAGACAGTGCTGGATTCTCTGGAAACACCATATATTTT.

This chain uses TRBV28 with TRBJ1-4, with D unclear. Trimming took 4 bases from V and 1 from J, leaving 13 bases between them. The CDR3 extends over 16 amino acids. The V gene's germline CDR1 is MDHEN and CDR2 SYDVKM. The CDR3 bases are TGTGCCAGCAGTTCCCCCAGTCTGGTAACTAATGAAAAACTGTTTTTT. It encodes CASSSPSLVTNEKLFF.

The chain uses TRBV5-1 and TRBJ2-7; the D is unclear. The V end was cut by 6 bases, the J end by 0 bases, with 10 bases between. The CDR3 spans 13 residues. Germline CDR1 is SGHRS and CDR2 is YFSETQ. The CDR3 sequence: CASNPPGSYEQYF. The CDR3 coding sequence is TGCGCCAGCAATCCCCCGGGCTCCTACGAGCAGTACTTC.

CDR3 in amino acids: CASSNAGRREDEKLFF. CDR3 nucleotide sequence: TGTGCCAGCAGCAACGCGGGACGAAGAGAGGATGAAAAACTGTTTTTT. The chain combines TRBV21-1 with TRBJ1-4. TRBV21-1 is flagged as a pseudogene. The length of the CDR3 is 16 residues.

The CDR3: CASSPETGVTEAFF. The DNA of the CDR3 is TGCGCCAGCAGCCCGGAGACAGGGGTCACTGAAGCTTTCTTT. The chain couples TRBV5-1 to TRBJ1-1; 8 nucleotides align to TRBD1. The CDR3 contains 14 residues. Trimming removed 4 bases from V and 4 bases from J; junction bases left unmatched: 6. Germline V CDR1 and CDR2: SGHRS, YFSETQ.

The chain combines TRBV6-6 with TRBJ1-5, with a possible D match to TRBD1 (6 bases). This CDR3 has 14 amino acids. The germline gives CDR1 MNHNY, CDR2 SVGAGI (reference sequence). Trimming removed 5 bases at V and 4 bases at J, with 12 bases between. The CDR3 nucleotides are TGTGCCAGCAGTCGTCAACAGGGAAATCAGCCCCAGCATTTT. The encoded protein is CASSRQQGNQPQHF.

This clone has a handful of counts. The chain links TRBV4-1 to TRBJ1-4; TRBD1 is a possible D gene (6 bases). Trimming pared 3 bases from V and 8 bases from J, leaving 19 bases between. The CDR3 runs 16 residues. CDR1 MGHRA and CDR2 YSYEKL come from the germline V gene. This CDR3 reads CASSQAENRQDEKLFF. CDR3 in DNA: TGCGCCAGCAGCCAGGCCGAAAACCGACAGGACGAAAAACTGTTTTTT.

The rearrangement joins TRBV11-2 to TRBJ2-7, with D perhaps matching TRBD2 (6 bases). Germline CDR1 is SGHAT and CDR2 is FQNNGV. CDR3 length equals 15 residues. V lost 2 bases to trimming and J lost 7 bases, with 18 bases between them. CDR3 nucleotides: TGTGCCAGCAGCTTACTCTCGGGACTCAGAACTGAGCAGTACTTC. It encodes CASSLLSGLRTEQYF.

The genes are TRBV7-2 and TRBJ2-7, with a weak D call TRBD2 (6 bases). Germline V gene lookup returns CDR1 SGHTA and CDR2 FQGNSA. Trimming stripped 5 bases from V and 2 bases from J, with 13 bases between. The CDR3 covers 14 residues. CDR3 residues: CASSTGTQAYEQYF. The CDR3 DNA reads TGTGCCAGCAGCACCGGGACTCAGGCCTACGAGCAGTACTTC.

As to this clone: The same CDR3 also results from other DNA sequences found in this sample. The gene calls are TRBV3-1 (or the pseudogene TRBV3-2) and TRBJ1-3; D gene ambiguous. Trimming pared 0 bases from V and 0 bases from J, leaving 3 bases between. CDR3 size: 14 residues. Germline-derived CDR1 and CDR2 are LGHDT and YNNKEL (reference sequence). The CDR3 reads CASSQESSGNTIYF. The CDR3 region has the DNA TGTGCCAGCAGCCAAGAGTCCTCTGGAAACACCATATATTTT.

The chain links TRBV7-3 to TRBJ1-4, with D tentatively TRBD1 (5 bases). CDR3 length: 15 amino acids. The germline gives CDR1 SGHTA, CDR2 FQGTGA. Trimming removed 4 bases at V and 2 bases at J, with 11 bases between. The CDR3 region is CASSSDGGTNEKLFF. The DNA of the CDR3 is TGTGCCAGCAGCTCCGACGGGGGGACTAATGAAAAACTGTTTTTT.

Concerning this clone itself: Within the sample, other DNA sequences also encode this same CDR3. This chain connects TRBV10-1 to TRBJ1-1, with D possibly being TRBD1 (6 bases). Germline CDR1 and CDR2: WNHNN and SYGVQD (reference sequence). This CDR3 is 15 amino acids long. Trimming shortened V by 0 bases and J by 3 bases, and 11 bases separated the two germline ends. The CDR3 region has the DNA TGCGCCAGCAGTGAGTCGAGGGGGTTAGACACTGAAGCTTTCTTT. It encodes CASSESRGLDTEAFF.

V usage is TRBV18 and J usage is TRBJ2-3; the D is unclear. The CDR3 has 15 residues. CDR1 and CDR2 (germline): KGHSH, LQKENI. Trimming took 4 bases from V and 2 from J, leaving 13 bases between them. CDR3 sequence (DNA): TGTGCCAGCTCACGCGCCGGGTCTAACACAGATACGCAGTATTTT. Protein sequence: CASSRAGSNTDTQYF.

The rearrangement links TRBV4-1 to TRBJ1-6, with 8 positions matching TRBD1. CDR1 and CDR2 (germline): MGHRA, YSYEKL. This CDR3 is 17 amino acids long. Losses at the gene ends were 4 bases for V and 7 bases for J; bases not matched to a gene: 12. CDR3 sequence: CASSRLTGTGLNSPLHF. The CDR3 DNA follows: TGCGCCAGCAGCCGCCTAACCGGGACAGGTCTCAATTCACCCCTCCACTTT.

The CDR3 coding sequence is TGCAGCGTCAAAACAGGGCTGACGGGCGACTACACCTTC. Translation gives CSVKTGLTGDYTF. The chain couples TRBV29-1 to TRBJ1-2; D might be TRBD1 (6 bases). Germline values: CDR1 SQVTM, CDR2 ANQGSEA. With 6 bases removed from V and 10 bases from J, the gap between germline ends came to 21 bases. The CDR3 contains 13 residues.